Below, 23 T cell receptor beta chains from the same sample are listed, as sequenced in a study of cytomegalovirus exposure and HLA in healthy donors. PCR primers comprised 60 Vbeta and 13 Jbeta primers. Only in-frame clones appear in the TCRdb table, and some are missing; sequencing was by immunoSEQ multiplex PCR. There are over 75,000 clones in the sample; around 82% occur only once, and roughly 3.5% lies in the top ten. The specimen sequenced was PBMCs. These receptors all stem from a man aged 30-40 years in good health and CMV-seropositive.

This rearrangement joins TRBV5-1 to TRBJ2-1; 7 positions match TRBD1. Germline V gene data show CDR1 as SGHRS and CDR2 as YFSETQ. The junction had 14 bases not matched to a gene; V was cut back by 4 bases and J by 10 bases. This CDR3 is 15 amino acids long. The DNA of the CDR3 is TGCGCCAGCAGCCCGGCAAATGGACAGGTCGGCGAGCAGTTCTTC. Amino acid sequence: CASSPANGQVGEQFF.

The V call is TRBV7-7, the J call TRBJ2-2; D is undetermined. This CDR3 has 14 amino acids. With 5 bases removed from V and 5 bases from J, the gap between germline ends came to 12 bases. Germline V gene lookup returns CDR1 SSHAT and CDR2 FNYEAQ (reference sequence). CDR3 amino acids: CASSPPGVTGELFF. CDR3 coding DNA: TGTGCCAGCAGCCCCCCGGGTGTTACCGGGGAGCTGTTTTTT.

The rearrangement uses TRBV29-1 and TRBJ2-1, with TRBD1 identical over 9 bases. The CDR3 runs to 13 residues. The germline V gene has CDR1 SQVTM and CDR2 ANQGSEA. The trim removed 7 bases at V and 9 bases at J, leaving 10 bases unmatched. For the CDR3, the DNA is TGCAGCGGGGTGGGACAGGGAATCGGTGAGCAGTTCTTC. Its protein is CSGVGQGIGEQFF.

This clone came up a few times. V is TRBV5-1 and J is TRBJ1-1, with a possible D match to TRBD1 (5 bases). The CDR3 extends over 13 amino acids. Trimming shortened V by 1 base and J by 5 bases, and 9 bases separated the two germline ends. Germline CDR1 SGHRS, CDR2 YFSETQ. The CDR3 loop is CASSLYQGTEAFF. The CDR3 DNA reads as TGCGCCAGCAGCTTGTATCAGGGTACTGAAGCTTTCTTT.

The rearrangement uses TRBV30 and TRBJ2-7; no clear D. Trimming took off 5 bases at V and 6 bases at J, with 17 bases between the two ends. The V gene's germline CDR1 is GTSNPN and CDR2 SVGIG (reference sequence). The CDR3 is 13 residues long. The chain's CDR3 is CAWRPSEFGEQYF. The DNA for the CDR3 is TGTGCCTGGCGCCCCTCGGAGTTCGGCGAGCAGTACTTC.

This chain uses TRBV27 with TRBJ2-7, with 12 bases fitting TRBD2. Germline CDR1 and CDR2: MNHEY and SMNVEV (reference sequence). J was trimmed by 4 bases and V by 8 bases; bases with no gene match: 6. This CDR3 contains 14 residues. The CDR3, as DNA: TGTGCCAGCGCAACCACTAGCGGGAGGTACGAGCAGTACTTC. Translated, it gives CASATTSGRYEQYF.

V is TRBV5-1 and J is TRBJ1-3, with TRBD1 identical over 7 bases. V gave up 5 bases and J gave up 8 bases; unmatched junction bases: 13. CDR1 is SGHRS, CDR2 YFSETQ, per germline. This CDR3 has 15 amino acids. This CDR3 is CASSSSPDTGDTIYF. The CDR3 DNA reads TGCGCCAGCAGTTCGTCTCCGGATACAGGGGACACCATATATTTT.

The V call is TRBV6-1, the J call TRBJ2-5, with TRBD2 as a possible D gene (6 bases). There are 15 residues in the CDR3. The V gene lost 4 bases and the J gene lost 3 bases, with 15 bases spanning the gap. Germline V gene lookup returns CDR1 MNHNS and CDR2 SASEGT. CDR3 loop: CASSAGTRGEETQYF. The CDR3 region has the DNA TGTGCCAGCAGTGCAGGGACTCGAGGGGAAGAGACCCAGTACTTC.

The V and J genes are TRBV7-7 and TRBJ2-5, with D possibly TRBD1 on 6 matching bases. This CDR3 comprises 13 residues. Germline CDR1 and CDR2: SSHAT and FNYEAQ (reference sequence). The V end was cut by 5 bases, the J end by 5 bases, with 12 bases between. The CDR3 nucleotides are TGTGCCAGCAGCCCAGGGGTTTCGGAGACCCAGTACTTC. Its translation is CASSPGVSETQYF.

The rearrangement joins TRBV10-3 to TRBJ2-7, with TRBD2 identical over 11 bases. Germline CDR1 ENHRY, CDR2 SYGVKD. V was pared by 8 bases and J by 3 bases, with 0 bases of the junction left unmatched. The CDR3 contains 12 residues. The chain's CDR3 is CAIGLAGYEQYF. CDR3 nucleotide sequence: TGTGCCATCGGACTAGCGGGCTACGAGCAGTACTTC.

This clone was seen a handful of times. The rearrangement joins TRBV7-9 to TRBJ2-7, with 7 bases matching TRBD1. The CDR3 length is 14 residues. Per germline, CDR1 SEHNR and CDR2 FQNEAQ (reference sequence). V shed 5 bases, J shed 1 base, and the junction held 5 bases outside the gene matches. CDR3 bases: TGTGCCAGCAGCATCCGGGACAGATCCTACGAGCAGTACTTC. It specifies CASSIRDRSYEQYF.

This rearrangement joins TRBV30 to TRBJ2-5; TRBD1 might be the D (5 bases). Germline-derived CDR1 and CDR2 are GTSNPN and SVGIG (reference sequence). V was cut by 0 bases and J by 0 bases, with 11 bases left in between. This CDR3 comprises 15 residues. The CDR3 region is CAWSVARVYQETQYF. The CDR3 region has the DNA TGTGCCTGGAGTGTAGCCAGGGTGTACCAAGAGACCCAGTACTTC.

V and J are TRBV27 and TRBJ2-5, with 8 bases matching TRBD1. TRBJ2-7 explains the end of the DNA better; the J call may be wrong. Germline V gives CDR1 MNHEY, CDR2 SMNVEV (reference sequence). This CDR3 has 11 residues. The CDR3 loop is CASLDRGEQYF. CDR3 DNA: TGTGCCAGCCTCGACAGGGGCGAGCAGTACTTC.

The chain combines TRBV18 with TRBJ2-1; TRBD2 aligns across 12 bases. With 2 bases clipped from V and 8 bases from J, the junction kept 10 bases outside the gene matches. This CDR3 region has 17 residues. Germline V gene lookup returns CDR1 KGHSH and CDR2 LQKENI. The CDR3 DNA follows: TGTGCCAGCTCACCAGCCTTGGGACTAGCGGGCAAGTATGAGCAGTTCTTC. It yields the protein CASSPALGLAGKYEQFF.

The chain uses TRBV28 and TRBJ2-7; TRBD2 matches at 7 bases. The J segment lost 2 bases and the V segment lost 10 bases, leaving 2 bases of the junction unmatched. Germline assignment: CDR1 MDHEN and CDR2 SYDVKM. This CDR3 has 11 residues. CDR3 nucleotides: TGTGCCACAGGACTAGCCTACGAGCAGTACTTC. Translated, it gives CATGLAYEQYF.

The V and J genes are TRBV7-9 and TRBJ1-1; D not certain. Trimming stripped 5 bases from V and 5 bases from J, with 15 bases between. CDR3 length equals 14 residues. Germline CDR1 and CDR2: SEHNR and FQNEAQ (reference sequence). CDR3 DNA: TGTGCCAGCAGCCCCTCCGGCTTCAGGACTGAAGCTTTCTTT. Its protein product is CASSPSGFRTEAFF. Using reference TRBV7-9 and TRBJ1-1 for the parts outside the CDR3, the full variable domain is DTGVSQNPRHKITKRGQNVTFRCDPISEHNRLYWYRQTLGQGPEFLTYFQNEAQLEKSRLLSDRFSAERPKGSFSTLEIQRTEQGDSAMYLCASSPSGFRTEAFFGQGTRLTVV.

The chain links TRBV19 to TRBJ1-2; no definite D call. The V end lost 3 bases, the J end lost 4 bases, and 15 bases lay between the germline ends. Germline-derived CDR1 and CDR2 are LNHDA and SQIVND (reference sequence). This CDR3 comprises 15 residues. The CDR3 nucleotides are TGTGCCAGTAGTATCCTCGGGGAAACGATCTATGGCTACACCTTC. This sequence encodes CASSILGETIYGYTF.

The V gene is TRBV27, the J gene TRBJ1-3; D call uncertain. The germline V gene encodes CDR1 MNHEY and CDR2 SMNVEV (reference sequence). Trimming cost V 0 bases and J 0 bases, with 6 bases left between them. There are 15 residues in the CDR3. CDR3 nucleotide sequence: TGTGCCAGCAGTTTATCGGCCTCCTCTGGAAACACCATATATTTT. Translation: CASSLSASSGNTIYF.

This clone appeared a single time. CDR3 protein: CASSPADSYEQYF. The CDR3 nucleotides read TGTGCCAGCAGCCCTGCGGACAGCTACGAGCAGTACTTC. The chain has TRBV7-2 and TRBJ2-7, with D perhaps matching TRBD1 (6 bases). CDR1 SGHTA and CDR2 FQGNSA come from the germline V gene. Trimming left V 5 bases short and J 3 bases short, with 11 bases between. The CDR3 contains 13 residues.

A single count supports this clone. V is TRBV9 and J is TRBJ1-4, with TRBD1 matching 7 bases. The trim removed 4 bases at V and 7 bases at J, leaving 13 bases unmatched. This CDR3 comprises 16 residues. Germline assignment: CDR1 SGDLS and CDR2 YYNGEE. CDR3 sequence reads: CASSPSGGTVREKLFF. The CDR3 DNA reads as TGTGCCAGCAGCCCCTCAGGGGGGACAGTGCGTGAAAAACTGTTTTTT.

V usage is TRBV5-4 and J usage is TRBJ1-1, with 7 bases that match TRBD1. The CDR3 contains 13 residues. V was clipped by 3 bases and J by 3 bases; unmatched bases: 2. The germline V gene encodes CDR1 SGHNT and CDR2 YYREEE (reference sequence). CDR3 DNA sequence: TGTGCCAGCAGCTGGACAGGTTACACTGAAGCTTTCTTT. Translation: CASSWTGYTEAFF.

The V call is TRBV5-6, the J call TRBJ2-1, with D possibly being TRBD2 (5 bases). CDR3 size: 15 residues. V was cut by 0 bases and J by 4 bases, with 11 bases left in between. Germline V gives CDR1 SGHDT, CDR2 YYEEEE. CDR3 DNA sequence: TGTGCCAGCAGCTTGGGAGGGCGGGTATACAATGAGCAGTTCTTC. Its protein is CASSLGGRVYNEQFF.

The rearrangement links TRBV28 to TRBJ2-7; the D gene is possibly TRBD2 (6 bases). Germline V lookup: CDR1 MDHEN, CDR2 SYDVKM. This CDR3 is built from 15 residues. Trimming pared 7 bases from V and 0 bases from J, leaving 16 bases between. CDR3 sequence: CASTPNGGGSYEQYF. The CDR3 DNA reads as TGTGCCAGCACCCCAAACGGGGGTGGCTCCTACGAGCAGTACTTC.